This entry features one T cell receptor (beta chain) sequence. Clones were read by immunoSEQ multiplex PCR, and TCRdb kept only the in-frame ones, dropping some. The data hold about 320,000 clones, with over 75% observed a single time. The data were taken from a study of shared clonotypes between healthy human individuals. The CDR3 runs 13 residues. Germline V gene sequence: CDR1 SGHVS, CDR2 FNYEAQ. V was shortened by 5 bases and J by 4 bases, with 12 bases between the two germline ends. Sequenced material: memory CD8+ T cells sorted from blood. As to subset: CD45RO+ cells pooled with CCR7-negative TemRA cells. This sequence was found in a man aged 18 to 29 in good health. The rearrangement joins TRBV7-6 to TRBJ2-7; D tentatively reads TRBD1 or TRBD2 (5 bases each). The CDR3 sequence: CASSLGAGYEQYF. The CDR3 DNA follows: TGTGCCAGCAGCCTCGGGGCAGGGTACGAGCAGTACTTC.